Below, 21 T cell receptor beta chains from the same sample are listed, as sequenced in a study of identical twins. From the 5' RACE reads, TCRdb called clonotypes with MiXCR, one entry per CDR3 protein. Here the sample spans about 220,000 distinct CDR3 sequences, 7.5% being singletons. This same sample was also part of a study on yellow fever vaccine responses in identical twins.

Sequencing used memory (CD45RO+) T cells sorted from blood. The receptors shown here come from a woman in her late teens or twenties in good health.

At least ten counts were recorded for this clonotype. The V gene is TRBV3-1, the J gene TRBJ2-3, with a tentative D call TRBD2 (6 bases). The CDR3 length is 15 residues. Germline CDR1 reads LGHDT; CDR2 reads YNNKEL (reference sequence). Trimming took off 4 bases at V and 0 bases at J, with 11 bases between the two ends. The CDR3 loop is CASSPGTSSTDTQYF. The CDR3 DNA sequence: TGTGCCAGCAGCCCTGGGACTTCTAGCACAGATACGCAGTATTTT.

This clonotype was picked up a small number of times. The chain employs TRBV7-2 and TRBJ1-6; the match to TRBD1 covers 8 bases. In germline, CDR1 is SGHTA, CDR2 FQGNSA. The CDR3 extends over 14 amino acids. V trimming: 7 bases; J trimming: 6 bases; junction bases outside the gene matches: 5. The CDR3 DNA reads TGTGCCAGCACCCGGACAGGGTTTAATTCACCCCTCCACTTT. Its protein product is CASTRTGFNSPLHF.

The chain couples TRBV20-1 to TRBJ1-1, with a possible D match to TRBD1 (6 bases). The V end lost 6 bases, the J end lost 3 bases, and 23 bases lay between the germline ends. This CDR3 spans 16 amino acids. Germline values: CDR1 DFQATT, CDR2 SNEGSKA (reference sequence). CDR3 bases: TGCAGTGCCAGACCTTGGGAGAGGGGGGGGGACACTGAAGCTTTCTTT. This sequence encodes CSARPWERGGDTEAFF.

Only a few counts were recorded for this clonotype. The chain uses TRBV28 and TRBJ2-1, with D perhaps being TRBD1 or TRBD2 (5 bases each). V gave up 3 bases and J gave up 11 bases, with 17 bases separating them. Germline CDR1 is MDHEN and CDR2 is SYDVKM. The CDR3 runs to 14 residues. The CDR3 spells CASSFDAGRGKQFF. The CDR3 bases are TGTGCCAGCAGTTTTGATGCGGGTAGGGGAAAGCAGTTCTTC. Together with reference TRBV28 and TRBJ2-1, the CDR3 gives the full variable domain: DVKVTQSSRYLVKRTGEKVFLECVQDMDHENMFWYRQDPGLGLRLIYFSYDVKMKEKGDIPEGYSVSREKKERFSLILESASTNQTSMYLCASSFDAGRGKQFFGPGTRLTVL.

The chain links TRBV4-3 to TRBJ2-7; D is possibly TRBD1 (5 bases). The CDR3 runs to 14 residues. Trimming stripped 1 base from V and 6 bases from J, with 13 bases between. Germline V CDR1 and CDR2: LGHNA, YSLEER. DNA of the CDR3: TGCGCCAGCAGCCAAGCGGCAGGGTTGGGCGAGCAGTACTTC. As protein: CASSQAAGLGEQYF.

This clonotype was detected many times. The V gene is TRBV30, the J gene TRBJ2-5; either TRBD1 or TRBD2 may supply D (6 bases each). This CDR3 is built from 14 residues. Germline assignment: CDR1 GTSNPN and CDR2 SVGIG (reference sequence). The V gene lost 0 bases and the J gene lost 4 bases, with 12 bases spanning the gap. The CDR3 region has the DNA TGTGCCTGGAGTGTACCTGGGGGGCTAGAGACCCAGTACTTC. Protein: CAWSVPGGLETQYF.

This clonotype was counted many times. CDR3: CASSFGDTFNSPLHF. Written as DNA, the CDR3 is TGTGCCAGCAGTTTCGGGGACACCTTTAATTCACCCCTCCACTTT. The chain is built from TRBV12-3 or TRBV12-4 and TRBJ1-6; possible D gene TRBD1, 6 bases. This CDR3 contains 15 residues. Trimming removed 3 bases from V and 6 bases from J, with 12 bases in between.

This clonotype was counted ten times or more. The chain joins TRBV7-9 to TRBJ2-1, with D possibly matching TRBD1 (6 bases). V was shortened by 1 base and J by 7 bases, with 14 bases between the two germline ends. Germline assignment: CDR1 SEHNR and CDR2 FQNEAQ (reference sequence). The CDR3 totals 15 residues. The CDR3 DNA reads TGTGCCAGCAGCTTAGTCGGACAGACCGGGAATGAGCAGTTCTTC. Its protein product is CASSLVGQTGNEQFF. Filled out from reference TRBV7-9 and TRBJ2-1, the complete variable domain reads DTGVSQNPRHKITKRGQNVTFRCDPISEHNRLYWYRQTLGQGPEFLTYFQNEAQLEKSRLLSDRFSAERPKGSFSTLEIQRTEQGDSAMYLCASSLVGQTGNEQFFGPGTRLTVL.

The CDR3 here is CASSLDQVLGEKLFF. The CDR3 DNA reads as TGCGCCAGCAGCTTGGATCAGGTCCTTGGAGAAAAACTGTTTTTT. This chain links TRBV5-1 with TRBJ1-4; D unresolved. Deletions cut 0 bases from V and 8 bases from J, with 14 bases between. The CDR3 sequence is 15 residues long. CDR1 is SGHRS and CDR2 is YFSETQ in the germline V gene.

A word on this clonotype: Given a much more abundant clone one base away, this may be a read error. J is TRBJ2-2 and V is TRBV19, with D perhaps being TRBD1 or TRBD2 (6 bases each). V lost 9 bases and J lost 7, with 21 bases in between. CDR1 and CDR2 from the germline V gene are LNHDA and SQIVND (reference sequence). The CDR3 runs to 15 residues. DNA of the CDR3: TGTGCCAGCGTTCCCGGGGGCTTCGACATCGGGGAGCTGTTTTTT. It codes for CASVPGGFDIGELFF.

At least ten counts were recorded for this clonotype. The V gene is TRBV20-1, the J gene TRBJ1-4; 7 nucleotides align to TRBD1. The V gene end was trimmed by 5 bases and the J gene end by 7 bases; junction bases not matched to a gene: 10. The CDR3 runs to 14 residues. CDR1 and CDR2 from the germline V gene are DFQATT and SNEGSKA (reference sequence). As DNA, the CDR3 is TGCAGTGCTCCAGGGACAGACCTCGGTGAAAAACTGTTTTTT. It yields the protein CSAPGTDLGEKLFF.

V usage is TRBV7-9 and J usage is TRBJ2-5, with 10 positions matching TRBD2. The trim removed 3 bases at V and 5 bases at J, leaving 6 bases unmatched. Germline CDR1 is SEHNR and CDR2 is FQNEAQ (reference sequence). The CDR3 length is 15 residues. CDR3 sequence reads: CASSFERGGLETQYF. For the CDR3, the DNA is TGTGCCAGCAGCTTCGAGCGGGGGGGCTTGGAGACCCAGTACTTC.

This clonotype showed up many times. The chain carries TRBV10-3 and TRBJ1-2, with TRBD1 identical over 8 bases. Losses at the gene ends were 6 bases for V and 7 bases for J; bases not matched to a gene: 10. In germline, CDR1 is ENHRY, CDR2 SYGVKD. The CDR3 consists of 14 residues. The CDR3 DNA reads TGTGCCATCAGCGGAACCACAGGGGGTGGTGGCTACACCTTC. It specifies CAISGTTGGGGYTF.

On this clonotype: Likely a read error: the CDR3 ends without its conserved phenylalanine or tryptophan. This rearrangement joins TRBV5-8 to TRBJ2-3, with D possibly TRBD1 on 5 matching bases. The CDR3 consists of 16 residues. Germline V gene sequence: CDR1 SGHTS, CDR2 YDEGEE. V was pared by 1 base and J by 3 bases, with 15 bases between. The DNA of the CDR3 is TGTGCCAGCAGCTTGAGGCAGGGCCTATGGACAGATACGCAGTATCTT. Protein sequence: CASSLRQGLWTDTQYL.

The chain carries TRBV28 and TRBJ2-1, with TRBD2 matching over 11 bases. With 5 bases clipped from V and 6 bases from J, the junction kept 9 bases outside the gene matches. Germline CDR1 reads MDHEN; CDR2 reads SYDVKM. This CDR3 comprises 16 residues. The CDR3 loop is CASSILSGGAINEQFF. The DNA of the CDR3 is TGTGCCAGCAGTATCCTTAGCGGGGGGGCTATCAATGAGCAGTTCTTC.

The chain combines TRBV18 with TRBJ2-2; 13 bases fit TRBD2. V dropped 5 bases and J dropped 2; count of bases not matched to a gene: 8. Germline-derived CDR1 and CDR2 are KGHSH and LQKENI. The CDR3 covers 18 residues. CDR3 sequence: CASSTTGLAGVNTGELFF. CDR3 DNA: TGTGCCAGCTCAACTACCGGACTAGCGGGAGTTAACACCGGGGAGCTGTTTTTT.

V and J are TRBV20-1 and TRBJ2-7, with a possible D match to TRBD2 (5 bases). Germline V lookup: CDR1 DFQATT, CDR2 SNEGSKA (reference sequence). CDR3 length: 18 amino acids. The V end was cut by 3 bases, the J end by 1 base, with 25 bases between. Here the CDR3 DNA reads TGCAGTGCTAGTACCGGTGGACTCCCGAACCTATCATCCTACGAGCAGTACTTC. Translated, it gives CSASTGGLPNLSSYEQYF.

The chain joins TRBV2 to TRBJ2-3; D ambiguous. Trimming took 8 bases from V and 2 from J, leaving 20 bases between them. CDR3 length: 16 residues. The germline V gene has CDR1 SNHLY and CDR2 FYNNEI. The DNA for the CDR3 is TGTGCCAGCCGAAAAAGGGCGGTAGAGCCCACAGATACGCAGTATTTT. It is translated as CASRKRAVEPTDTQYF.

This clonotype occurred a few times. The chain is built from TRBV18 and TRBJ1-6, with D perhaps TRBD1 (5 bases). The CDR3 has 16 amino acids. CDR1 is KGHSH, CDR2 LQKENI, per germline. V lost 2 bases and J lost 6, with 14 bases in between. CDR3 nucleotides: TGTGCCAGCTCACCAACCGGGACCGGACTTAATTCACCCCTCCACTTT. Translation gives CASSPTGTGLNSPLHF. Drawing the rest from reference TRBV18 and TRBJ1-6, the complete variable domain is NAGVMQNPRHLVRRRGQEARLRCSPMKGHSHVYWYRQLPEEGLKFMVYLQKENIIDESGMPKERFSAEFPKEGPSILRIQQVVRGDSAAYFCASSPTGTGLNSPLHFGNGTRLTVT.

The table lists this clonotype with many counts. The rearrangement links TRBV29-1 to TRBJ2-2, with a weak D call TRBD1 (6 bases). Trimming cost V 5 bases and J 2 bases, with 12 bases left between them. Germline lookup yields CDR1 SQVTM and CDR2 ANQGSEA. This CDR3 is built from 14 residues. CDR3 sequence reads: CSVTAGVNTGELFF. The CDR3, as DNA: TGCAGCGTTACCGCAGGGGTAAACACCGGGGAGCTGTTTTTT.

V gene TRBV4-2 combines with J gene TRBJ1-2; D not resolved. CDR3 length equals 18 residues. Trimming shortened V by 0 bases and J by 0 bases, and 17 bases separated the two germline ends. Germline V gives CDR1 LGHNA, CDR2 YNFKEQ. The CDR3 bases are TGTGCCAGCAGCCAAGATTGGGTTCCCGGATCTACTAACTATGGCTACACCTTC. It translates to CASSQDWVPGSTNYGYTF.